Detailed here is one T cell receptor (beta chain). Trimming removed 1 base from V and 11 bases from J, with 22 bases in between. The germline V gene has CDR1 SGHTA and CDR2 FQGNSA. This CDR3 comprises 16 residues. The sample belongs to a study of long-term antiretroviral therapy in people with HIV. Assay version v3.0 of immunoSEQ was used, and it was run at survey level. Profiling relied on immunoSEQ multiplex PCR, and the TCRdb table lists in-frame clones only, not all of them. The data show about 35,000 clones, roughly 79% seen once. The chain is built from TRBV7-2 and TRBJ2-3; tentatively, D is TRBD2 (7 bases). Sequencing used unsorted PBMCs, obtained 3 years after starting antiretroviral therapy. The sequence was obtained from a man in his fifties with HIV. The CDR3 protein is CASSLGLGGAGGKQYF. The CDR3 DNA follows: TGTGCCAGCAGCTTAGGATTGGGGGGGGCCGGCGGCAAGCAGTATTTT.